Detailed here is one T cell receptor beta chain. This entry is derived from a study of T cells after yellow fever vaccination. TCRdb reanalysed the 5' RACE reads using MiXCR and keeps one entry per CDR3 protein. This sample carries 250,000 to 300,000 distinct CDR3 sequences, roughly 5.6% of them seen once, and the ten largest clones take more than 3%. The clonotype comes from a man between 18 and 35 years old who received the YFV17D yellow fever vaccine. The sequencing used CD4+ T cells sorted from PBMCs, collected on the day of the yellow fever booster vaccination.

CDR3 in amino acids: CASRLGTAMPYEQYF. CDR3 nucleotides: TGTGCCAGCAGGCTCGGGACAGCGATGCCCTACGAGCAGTACTTC. The V and J genes are TRBV6-2 or TRBV6-3 and TRBJ2-7; TRBD1 agrees at 7 bases. The V gene end was trimmed by 6 bases and the J gene end by 2 bases; junction bases not matched to a gene: 10. CDR3 size: 15 residues. Germline values: CDR1 MNHEY, CDR2 SVGEGT.